This passage covers 7 T cell receptor beta chains from one sample sequenced in a study of blood T cell repertoires in COVID-19 (dated by TCRdb to about 2020). Libraries were constructed by the immunoSEQ multiplex PCR assay. In its TCRdb copy, this immuneACCESS table keeps in-frame sequences only and misses some clones. Where compared with another copy, unresolved V genes explain less than half of these, and the others have no known cause. Counted in this sample were around 250,000 clones; 85% to 90% of them appeared once. The top ten clonotypes cover less than 0.9% of the sample. Sequenced: PBMCs or T cells enriched from blood (not recorded which). These TCRs come from a man in his forties or fifties who had been exposed to COVID-19.

The gene calls are TRBV19 and TRBJ1-4, with 7 nucleotides matching TRBD1. Trimming took 6 bases from V and 1 from J; bases not matched to a gene: 2. Per the germline V gene, CDR1 is LNHDA and CDR2 is SQIVND (reference sequence). This CDR3 comprises 14 residues. CDR3 coding DNA: TGTGCCAGTAGCCGGACAGGAACTAATGAAAAACTGTTTTTT. This translates into CASSRTGTNEKLFF.

The chain links TRBV7-2 to TRBJ2-3, with 15 bases that match TRBD2. With V trimmed by 3 bases and J by 1 base, 8 bases remained unmatched. This CDR3 region has 19 residues. Per the germline V gene, CDR1 is SGHTA and CDR2 is FQGNSA. In nucleotides, the CDR3 is TGTGCCAGCAGCTTTCTCGGACTAGCGGGGGGGTCTGGCACAGATACGCAGTATTTT. Translating gives CASSFLGLAGGSGTDTQYF.

This clone was recorded only once. V and J are TRBV7-2 and TRBJ1-1; TRBD1 aligns across 7 bases. This CDR3 contains 13 residues. With V trimmed by 0 bases and J by 9 bases, 4 bases remained unmatched. CDR1 is SGHTA and CDR2 is FQGNSA in the germline V gene. The CDR3 sequence is CASSLARQGQAFF. The DNA of the CDR3 is TGTGCCAGCAGCTTAGCCCGACAGGGACAAGCTTTCTTT. Complete variable domain (other parts from reference TRBV7-2 and TRBJ1-1): GAGVSQSPSNKVTEKGKDVELRCDPISGHTALYWYRQSLGQGLEFLIYFQGNSAPDKSGLPSDRFSAERTGGSVSTLTIQRTQQEDSAVYLCASSLARQGQAFFGQGTRLTVV.

The V and J genes are TRBV5-1 and TRBJ2-2; 7 bases match TRBD1. This CDR3 is built from 15 residues. The junction had 10 bases not matched to a gene; V was cut back by 4 bases and J by 7 bases. Germline V gene data show CDR1 as SGHRS and CDR2 as YFSETQ. CDR3 region: CASSTQTGQVGELFF. CDR3 DNA: TGCGCCAGCAGCACCCAGACAGGGCAGGTCGGGGAGCTGTTTTTT. The whole variable domain, filled in from reference TRBV5-1 and TRBJ2-2, reads KAGVTQTPRYLIKTRGQQVTLSCSPISGHRSVSWYQQTPGQGLQFLFEYFSETQRNKGNFPGRFSGRQFSNSRSEMNVSTLELGDSALYLCASSTQTGQVGELFFGEGSRLTVL.

The rearrangement links TRBV19 to TRBJ1-1, with 9 nucleotides matching TRBD1. Germline V gene sequence: CDR1 LNHDA, CDR2 SQIVND (reference sequence). This CDR3 contains 13 residues. J lost 9 bases, V lost 3 bases, and 5 bases had no gene match. The CDR3 region has the DNA TGTGCCAGTAGTATCCTTGGACAGGGGAAAGCTTTCTTT. It encodes CASSILGQGKAFF.

The chain employs TRBV6-1 and TRBJ1-2; 7 nucleotides line up with TRBD1. Germline V lookup: CDR1 MNHNS, CDR2 SASEGT. After removal of 2 bases from V and 5 bases from J, the junction contained 5 bases not matched to a gene. The CDR3 sequence is 14 residues long. CDR3 amino acids: CASSERGLIYGYTF. DNA for the CDR3: TGTGCCAGCAGTGAAAGGGGGCTTATATATGGCTACACCTTC.

The chain joins TRBV7-6 to TRBJ1-2; TRBD1 might be the D (5 bases). This CDR3 has 15 amino acids. CDR1 SGHVS and CDR2 FNYEAQ come from the germline V gene. With 1 base removed from V and 7 bases from J, the gap between germline ends came to 16 bases. The CDR3 coding sequence is TGTGCCAGCAGCTTAGAAGCAGGGCGAGCTCTTGGCTACACCTTC. Amino acids: CASSLEAGRALGYTF.